Listed here are 7 T cell receptor beta chains from one sample, sequenced in a study of blood T cell repertoires in COVID-19. The assay was immunoSEQ multiplex PCR, and TCRdb's table has in-frame clones only and misses some. This sample carries about 78,000 clones, about 90% of them seen once, and the ten largest clones take roughly 1%. The sequenced sample was peripheral blood. The receptors originated from a woman between 50 and 59 years old in a cohort sampled during active COVID-19.

This chain connects TRBV18 to TRBJ1-1; D possibly corresponds to TRBD1 (5 bases). The CDR3 sequence is 13 residues long. Germline V CDR1 and CDR2: KGHSH, LQKENI. The V end was cut by 5 bases, the J end by 0 bases, with 7 bases between. The CDR3 reads CASSDSLNTEAFF. CDR3 sequence (DNA): TGTGCCAGCTCAGACAGCCTGAACACTGAAGCTTTCTTT.

A few counts support this clone. V and J are TRBV9 and TRBJ1-1, with 7 bases fitting TRBD1. This CDR3 has 16 amino acids. V trimming: 3 bases; J trimming: 1 base; junction bases outside the gene matches: 9. Per germline, CDR1 SGDLS and CDR2 YYNGEE. The CDR3 coding sequence is TGTGCCAGCAGCGCCCGCCCAGGGGGACGGAACACTGAAGCTTTCTTT. Translation: CASSARPGGRNTEAFF.

The rearrangement joins TRBV6-1 to TRBJ1-2; 7 nucleotides agree with TRBD1. Germline CDR1 reads MNHNS; CDR2 reads SASEGT. After removal of 4 bases from V and 2 bases from J, the junction contained 13 bases not matched to a gene. The CDR3 length is 17 residues. The CDR3, as DNA: TGTGCCAGCAGTGGAGGGGACAGAATGAGACTAAACTATGGCTACACCTTC. This translates into CASSGGDRMRLNYGYTF.

The chain couples TRBV6-6 to TRBJ2-1; 7 nucleotides agree with TRBD1. Looked up from germline, CDR1 is MNHNY and CDR2 is SVGAGI (reference sequence). The V gene end was trimmed by 8 bases and the J gene end by 4 bases; junction bases not matched to a gene: 11. This CDR3 has 15 residues. CDR3 protein: CASFNSGTEYNEQFF. CDR3 in DNA: TGTGCCAGCTTCAACTCCGGGACAGAATACAATGAGCAGTTCTTC.

The chain carries TRBV2 and TRBJ2-1; weak D call: TRBD2 (6 bases). Germline V gives CDR1 SNHLY, CDR2 FYNNEI. CDR3 length equals 15 residues. Trimming took off 5 bases at V and 5 bases at J, with 16 bases between the two ends. The CDR3 loop is CASSPSSANDNEQFF. CDR3 nucleotides: TGTGCCAGCAGTCCCTCTAGCGCGAACGACAATGAGCAGTTCTTC.

The chain recombines TRBV2 with TRBJ2-3; D uncertain. The CDR3 is made up of 13 amino acids. Per germline, CDR1 SNHLY and CDR2 FYNNEI. Between the trimmed V and J ends, which lost 6 bases and 2 bases, there was a span of 9 bases. The CDR3, as DNA: TGTGCCAGCAGCCCCCCGTTCACAGATACGCAGTATTTT. It encodes CASSPPFTDTQYF. Variable domain in full (rest from reference TRBV2 and TRBJ2-3): EPEVTQTPSHQVTQMGQEVILRCVPISNHLYFYWYRQILGQKVEFLVSFYNNEISEKSEIFDDQFSVERPDGSNFTLKIRSTKLEDSAMYFCASSPPFTDTQYFGPGTRLTVL.

The gene calls are TRBV24-1 and TRBJ1-2; D call uncertain. Germline CDR1 and CDR2: KGHDR and SFDVKD. The CDR3 is 17 residues long. V lost 3 bases to trimming and J lost 2 bases, with 18 bases between them. The CDR3 loop is CATSDETTPGRNYGYTF. CDR3 DNA: TGTGCCACCAGTGATGAAACTACCCCGGGTAGAAACTATGGCTACACCTTC.